The T cell receptor beta chain under discussion was sequenced for a study of blood T cell repertoires in COVID-19. Per the original data handling: Amplification with reference gene primers provided the estimates of nucleated cell counts. Assay used: immunoSEQ multiplex PCR; TCRdb lists only in-frame clones, some missing. V, J and clone size derive from that table, while D and trimming were established from the DNA sequence. Of about 80,000 clones listed, about four fifths are singletons. CDR1 MNHEY and CDR2 SVGAGI come from the germline V gene. This CDR3 comprises 14 residues. V was pared by 8 bases and J by 6 bases, with 2 bases of the junction left unmatched.

The receptor's source is a woman between 65 and 79 years old with acute or convalescent COVID-19. Sequenced material: peripheral blood. The chain combines TRBV6-5 with TRBJ2-2; 14 bases align to TRBD2. The CDR3 DNA reads TGTGCCAGCCAGGGACTAGCGGGAGCCGGGGAGCTGTTTTTT. Protein sequence: CASQGLAGAGELFF.